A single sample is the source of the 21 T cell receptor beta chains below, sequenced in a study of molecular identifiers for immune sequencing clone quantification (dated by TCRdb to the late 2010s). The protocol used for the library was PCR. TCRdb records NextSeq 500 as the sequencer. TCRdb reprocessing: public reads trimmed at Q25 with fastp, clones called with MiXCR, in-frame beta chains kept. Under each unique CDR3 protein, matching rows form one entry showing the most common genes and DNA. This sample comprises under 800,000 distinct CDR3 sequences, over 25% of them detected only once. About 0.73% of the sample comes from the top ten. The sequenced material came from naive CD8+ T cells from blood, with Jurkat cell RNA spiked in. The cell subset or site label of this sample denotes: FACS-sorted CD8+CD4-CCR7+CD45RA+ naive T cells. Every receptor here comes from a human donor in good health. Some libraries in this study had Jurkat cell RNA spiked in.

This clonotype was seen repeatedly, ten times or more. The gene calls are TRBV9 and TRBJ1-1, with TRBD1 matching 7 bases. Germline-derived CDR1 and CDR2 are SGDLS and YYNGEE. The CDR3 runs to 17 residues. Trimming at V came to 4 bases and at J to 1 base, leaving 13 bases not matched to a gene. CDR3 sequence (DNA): TGTGCCAGCAGCCGAACCGGGACAGAGTTATCGAACACTGAAGCTTTCTTT. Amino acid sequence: CASSRTGTELSNTEAFF.

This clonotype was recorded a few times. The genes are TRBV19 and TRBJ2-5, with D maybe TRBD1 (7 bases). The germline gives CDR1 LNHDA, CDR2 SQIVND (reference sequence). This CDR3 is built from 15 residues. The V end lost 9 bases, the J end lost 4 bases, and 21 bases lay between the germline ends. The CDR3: CARGRDSKWVETQYF. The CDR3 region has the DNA TGTGCCAGGGGGCGGGACAGCAAATGGGTAGAGACCCAGTACTTC.

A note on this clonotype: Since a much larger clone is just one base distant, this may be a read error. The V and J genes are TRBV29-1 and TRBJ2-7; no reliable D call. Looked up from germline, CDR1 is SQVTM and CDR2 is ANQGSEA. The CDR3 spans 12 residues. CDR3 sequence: CSVEWDSYERYF. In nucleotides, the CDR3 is TGCAGCGTAGAATGGGATTCCTACGAGCGGTACTTC.

Here the CDR3 DNA reads TGTGCCAGCAGTTTAACAATGGGGACATACTATGGCTACACCTTC. This translates into CASSLTMGTYYGYTF. This chain joins TRBV12-3 or TRBV12-4 and TRBJ1-2, with D possibly being TRBD1 (6 bases). Trimming stripped 2 bases from V and 3 bases from J, with 13 bases between. This CDR3 spans 15 amino acids.

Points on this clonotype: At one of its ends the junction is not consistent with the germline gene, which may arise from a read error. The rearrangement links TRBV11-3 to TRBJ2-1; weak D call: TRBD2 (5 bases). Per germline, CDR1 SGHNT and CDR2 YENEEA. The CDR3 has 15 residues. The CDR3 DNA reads TGTGCCAGCAGCTTAGGCGGGTCCGCCTACGATGAGCAGTTCTTC. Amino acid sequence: CASSLGGSAYDEQFF.

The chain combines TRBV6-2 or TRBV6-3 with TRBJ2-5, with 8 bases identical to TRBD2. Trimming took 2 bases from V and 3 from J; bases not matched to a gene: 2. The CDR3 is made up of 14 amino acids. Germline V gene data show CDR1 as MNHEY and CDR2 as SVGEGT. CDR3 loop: CASSYPGGEETQYF. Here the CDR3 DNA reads TGTGCCAGCAGTTACCCCGGGGGGGAAGAGACCCAGTACTTC.

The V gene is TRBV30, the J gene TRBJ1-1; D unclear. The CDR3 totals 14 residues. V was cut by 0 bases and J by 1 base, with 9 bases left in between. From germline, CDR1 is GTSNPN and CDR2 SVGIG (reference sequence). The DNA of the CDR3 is TGTGCCTGGAGTGTACTCGGAGGGAACACTGAAGCTTTCTTT. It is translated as CAWSVLGGNTEAFF.

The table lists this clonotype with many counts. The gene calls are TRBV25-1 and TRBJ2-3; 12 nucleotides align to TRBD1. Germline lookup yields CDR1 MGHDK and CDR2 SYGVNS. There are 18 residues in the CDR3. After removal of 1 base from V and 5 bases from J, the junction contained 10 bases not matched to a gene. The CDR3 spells CASSEFPRDRGLEDTQYF. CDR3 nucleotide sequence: TGTGCCAGCAGTGAATTCCCCCGGGACAGGGGGCTGGAAGATACGCAGTATTTT. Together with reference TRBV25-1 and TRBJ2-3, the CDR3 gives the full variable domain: EADIYQTPRYLVIGTGKKITLECSQTMGHDKMYWYQQDPGMELHLIHYSYGVNSTEKGDLSSESTVSRIRTEHFPLTLESARPSHTSQYLCASSEFPRDRGLEDTQYFGPGTRLTVL.

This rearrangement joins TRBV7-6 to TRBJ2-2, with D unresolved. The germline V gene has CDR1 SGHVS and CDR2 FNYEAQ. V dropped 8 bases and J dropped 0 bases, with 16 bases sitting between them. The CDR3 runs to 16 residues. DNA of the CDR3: TGTGCCAGCGGATCCGATAAGGGTCCGAACACCGGGGAGCTGTTTTTT. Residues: CASGSDKGPNTGELFF.

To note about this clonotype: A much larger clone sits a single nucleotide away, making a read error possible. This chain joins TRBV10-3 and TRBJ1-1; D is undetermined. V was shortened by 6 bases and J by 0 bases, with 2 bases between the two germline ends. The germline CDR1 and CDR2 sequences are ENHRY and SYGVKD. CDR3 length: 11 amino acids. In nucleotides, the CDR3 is TGTGCCATCAGCATGAACACTGAAGCTTTCTTT. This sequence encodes CAISMNTEAFF.

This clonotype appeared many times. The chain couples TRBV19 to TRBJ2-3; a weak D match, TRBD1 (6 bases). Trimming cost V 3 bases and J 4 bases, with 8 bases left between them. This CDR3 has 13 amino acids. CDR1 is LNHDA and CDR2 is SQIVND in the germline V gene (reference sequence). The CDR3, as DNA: TGTGCCAGTAGTATCCGGACAGCAGATACGCAGTATTTT. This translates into CASSIRTADTQYF. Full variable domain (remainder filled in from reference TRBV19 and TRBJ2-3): DGGITQSPKYLFRKEGQNVTLSCEQNLNHDAMYWYRQDPGQGLRLIYYSQIVNDFQKGDIAEGYSVSREKKESFPLTVTSAQKNPTAFYLCASSIRTADTQYFGPGTRLTVL.

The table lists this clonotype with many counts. CDR3 nucleotide sequence: TGTGCCAGCGGCACCGGGACAGGGGATGAAAAACTGTTTTTT. This translates into CASGTGTGDEKLFF. The V and J genes are TRBV2 and TRBJ1-4, with 10 positions matching TRBD1. The CDR3 contains 14 residues. Germline CDR1 is SNHLY and CDR2 is FYNNEI. After removal of 8 bases from V and 6 bases from J, the junction contained 6 bases not matched to a gene.

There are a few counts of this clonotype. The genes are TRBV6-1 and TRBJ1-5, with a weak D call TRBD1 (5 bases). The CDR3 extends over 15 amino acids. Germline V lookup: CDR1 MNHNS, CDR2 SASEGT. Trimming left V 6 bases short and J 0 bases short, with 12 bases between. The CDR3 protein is CASSRDGYSNQPQHF. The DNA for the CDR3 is TGTGCCAGCAGCCGGGACGGATATAGCAATCAGCCCCAGCATTTT.

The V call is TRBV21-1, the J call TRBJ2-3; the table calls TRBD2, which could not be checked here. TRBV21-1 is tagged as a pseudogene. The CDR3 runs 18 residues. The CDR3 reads CASSKGGERSGGTNTQYF. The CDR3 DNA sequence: TGTGCCAGCAGCAAAGGGGGTGAGAGGAGCGGGGGCACAAATACGCAGTATTTT.

The CDR3 is CATQGEPNYNEQFF. As DNA, the CDR3 is TGTGCCACCCAGGGCGAACCAAACTACAATGAGCAGTTCTTC. The chain is built from TRBV24-1 and TRBJ2-1; tentatively, D is TRBD1 (5 bases). This CDR3 is built from 14 residues. V dropped 9 bases and J dropped 3 bases, with 14 bases sitting between them. Germline V CDR1 and CDR2: KGHDR, SFDVKD.

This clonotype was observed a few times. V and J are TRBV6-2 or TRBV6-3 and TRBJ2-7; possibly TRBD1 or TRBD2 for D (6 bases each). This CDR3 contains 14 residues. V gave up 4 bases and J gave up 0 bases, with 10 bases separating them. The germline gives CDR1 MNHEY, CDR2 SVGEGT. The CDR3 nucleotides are TGTGCCAGCAGTTCGGGGGCTTACTCCTACGAGCAGTACTTC. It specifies CASSSGAYSYEQYF.

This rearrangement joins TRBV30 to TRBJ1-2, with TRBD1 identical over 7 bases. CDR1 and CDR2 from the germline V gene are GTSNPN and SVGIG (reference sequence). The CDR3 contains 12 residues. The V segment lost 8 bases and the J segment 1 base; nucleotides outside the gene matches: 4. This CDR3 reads CAETGNNYGYTF. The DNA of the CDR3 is TGTGCCGAGACAGGGAATAACTATGGCTACACCTTC.

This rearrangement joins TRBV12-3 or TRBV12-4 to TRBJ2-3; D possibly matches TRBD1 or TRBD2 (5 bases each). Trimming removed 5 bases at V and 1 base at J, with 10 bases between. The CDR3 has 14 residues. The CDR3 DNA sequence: TGTGCCAGCAGTAGCAGGGACGGCACAGATACGCAGTATTTT. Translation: CASSSRDGTDTQYF.

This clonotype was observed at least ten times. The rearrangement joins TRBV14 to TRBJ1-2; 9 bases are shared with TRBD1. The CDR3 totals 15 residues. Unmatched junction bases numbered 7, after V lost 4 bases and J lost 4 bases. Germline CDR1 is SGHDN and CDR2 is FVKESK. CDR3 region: CASSLLQGAGYGYTF. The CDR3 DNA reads TGTGCCAGCAGCCTTCTACAGGGGGCCGGCTATGGCTACACCTTC.

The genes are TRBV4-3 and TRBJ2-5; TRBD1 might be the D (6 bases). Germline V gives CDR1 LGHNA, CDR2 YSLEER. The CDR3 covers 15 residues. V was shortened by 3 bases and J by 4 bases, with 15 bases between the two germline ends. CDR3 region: CASSQQKQGGETQYF. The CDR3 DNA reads TGCGCCAGCAGCCAGCAAAAACAGGGCGGAGAGACCCAGTACTTC.

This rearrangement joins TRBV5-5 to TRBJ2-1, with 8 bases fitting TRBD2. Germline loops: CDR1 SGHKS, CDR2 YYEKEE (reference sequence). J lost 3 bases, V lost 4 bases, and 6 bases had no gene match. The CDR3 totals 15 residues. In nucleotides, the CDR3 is TGTGCCAGCAGCGGACCGGGACTAGACTACAATGAGCAGTTCTTC. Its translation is CASSGPGLDYNEQFF.